The T cell receptor (beta chain) under discussion was sequenced for a study of blood T cell repertoires in COVID-19. Across the whole study: Sample material is recorded as cDNA or gDNA derived from T cells, B-cell-depleted T cells, or PBMCs.

CDR3 length equals 15 residues. The V gene end was trimmed by 1 base and the J gene end by 5 bases; junction bases not matched to a gene: 5. From germline, CDR1 is SGHTA and CDR2 FQGNSA. The assay was immunoSEQ multiplex PCR, and TCRdb's table has in-frame clones only and misses some. The sample holds approximately 90,000 clones; about four fifths are singletons and the top ten take roughly 6.3%. A Seattle source enrolled patients during active infection and followed them longitudinally. Sequencing input: peripheral blood. The sequence came from a man aged 70-80 years with COVID-19, enrolled during active disease. The chain joins TRBV7-2 to TRBJ1-5, with 7 bases aligning to TRBD1. The CDR3 DNA is TGTGCCAGCAGCTTAGGAGGGGGCGGTTATCAGCCCCAGCATTTT. Its translation is CASSLGGGGYQPQHF.